A single sample is the source of the 15 T cell receptor beta chains below, sequenced in a study of regulatory T cells in long-lasting Graves disease. According to the study, TCR beta libraries were built with iRepertoire HTBI primers and CDR3-region Arm-PCR. TCRdb re-analysed the multiplex PCR reads in MiXCR, keeping a single row per CDR3 protein. Of 300,000 to 400,000 distinct CDR3 sequences in the sample, less than 20% were seen once. The sample's time point: persistent/refractory GD, antithyroid drugs over 5 years with positive TRAb. From PBMCs, RNA was extracted and then used to make the TCR library. Specimen: peripheral blood mononuclear cells (PBMCs), collected when the disease was refractory, from a patient treated with antithyroid drugs. The receptors originated from a female donor with Graves disease.

This clonotype has more than one count but fewer than ten. The V and J genes are TRBV19 and TRBJ1-2, with 8 bases that match TRBD1. The CDR3 totals 14 residues. Germline CDR1 LNHDA, CDR2 SQIVND (reference sequence). After removal of 2 bases from V and 4 bases from J, the junction contained 3 bases not matched to a gene. The CDR3 sequence is CASSILTGGYGYTF. Written as DNA, the CDR3 is TGTGCCAGTAGTATACTTACAGGGGGCTATGGCTACACCTTC.

In its sample, this clonotype was seen a few times. The V gene is TRBV12-3 or TRBV12-4, the J gene TRBJ1-3, with D tentatively TRBD1 (5 bases). V was cut by 6 bases and J by 0 bases, with 12 bases left in between. The CDR3 runs 15 residues. CDR3 nucleotide sequence: TGTGCCAGCAGGCCGACAGCCCGCTCTGGAAACACCATATATTTT. It specifies CASRPTARSGNTIYF.

This chain connects TRBV19 to TRBJ2-1; D is perhaps TRBD2 (5 bases). CDR1 is LNHDA, CDR2 SQIVND, per germline (reference sequence). The CDR3 sequence is 15 residues long. Between the trimmed V and J ends, which lost 3 bases and 2 bases, there was a span of 11 bases. CDR3 residues: CASSIDGNPYNEQFF. In DNA, the CDR3 is TGTGCCAGTAGTATCGACGGGAACCCCTACAATGAGCAGTTCTTC. The full variable domain, with the rest looked up from reference TRBV19 and TRBJ2-1, is DGGITQSPKYLFRKEGQNVTLSCEQNLNHDAMYWYRQDPGQGLRLIYYSQIVNDFQKGDIAEGYSVSREKKESFPLTVTSAQKNPTAFYLCASSIDGNPYNEQFFGPGTRLTVL.

In regard to this clonotype: A much larger clone differs from this one at a single base, so this may be a read error. J is TRBJ2-7 and V is TRBV10-3; D call uncertain. The CDR3 totals 14 residues. The V gene's germline CDR1 is ENHRY and CDR2 SYGVKD. V lost 2 bases, J lost 3 bases, and 11 bases lay in between. The CDR3 sequence is CAISEPYGSYEQYF. The DNA for the CDR3 is TGTGCCATCAGTGAGCCGTACGGCAGCTACGAGCAGTACTTC.

The DNA for the CDR3 is TGCGCCAGCAGCTTTGCTGCCCTGGGGCAAGAGACCCAGTACTTC. Amino acid sequence: CASSFAALGQETQYF. This sequence joins TRBV5-1 and TRBJ2-5, with no clear D. CDR1 is SGHRS, CDR2 YFSETQ, per germline. Trimming left V 2 bases short and J 2 bases short, with 13 bases between. CDR3 length: 15 amino acids.

In its sample, this clonotype was seen a few times. This chain uses TRBV20-1 with TRBJ1-3; D is possibly TRBD1 (6 bases). V gave up 1 base and J gave up 0 bases, with 10 bases separating them. CDR3 length: 15 amino acids. In germline, CDR1 is DFQATT, CDR2 SNEGSKA (reference sequence). CDR3 in DNA: TGCAGTGCTAGAGGAACAGGGTTCTCTGGAAACACCATATATTTT. Its protein is CSARGTGFSGNTIYF.

This clonotype was seen many times. The gene calls are TRBV2 and TRBJ1-1; 10 bases are shared with TRBD1. Germline lookup yields CDR1 SNHLY and CDR2 FYNNEI. With V trimmed by 5 bases and J by 5 bases, 5 bases remained unmatched. The CDR3 extends over 14 amino acids. The CDR3 spells CASSRQGAHTEAFF. The CDR3 DNA is TGTGCCAGCAGTAGACAGGGGGCGCATACTGAAGCTTTCTTT.

This clonotype was seen at least ten times. V is TRBV6-1 and J is TRBJ1-4; 8 nucleotides agree with TRBD1. The junction had 7 bases not matched to a gene; V was cut back by 6 bases and J by 7 bases. Germline-derived CDR1 and CDR2 are MNHNS and SASEGT. The length of the CDR3 is 14 residues. CDR3 region: CASRSPGGREKLFF. The CDR3 nucleotides read TGTGCCAGCAGGAGCCCAGGGGGCCGTGAAAAACTGTTTTTT.

A remark on this clonotype: This could be a read error, since a much larger clone is one nucleotide away. The CDR3 protein is CASSLRHGATNEKLFF. The CDR3 DNA reads TGTGCCAGCAGCTTGAGGCATGGGGCAACTAATGAAAAACTGTTTTTT. The chain couples TRBV7-9 to TRBJ1-4; D is undetermined. From germline, CDR1 is SEHNR and CDR2 FQNEAQ (reference sequence). The V end was cut by 3 bases, the J end by 0 bases, with 11 bases between. The CDR3 runs 16 residues.

This clonotype was found many times. V gene TRBV11-3 combines with J gene TRBJ1-1; D is undetermined. Between the trimmed V and J ends, which lost 1 base and 6 bases, there was a span of 6 bases. Germline V gene lookup returns CDR1 SGHNT and CDR2 YENEEA. CDR3 size: 12 residues. This CDR3 is CASSLGPAEAFF. The CDR3 DNA reads as TGTGCCAGCAGCTTAGGCCCCGCTGAAGCTTTCTTT.

The chain is built from TRBV2 and TRBJ2-2, with 9 bases that match TRBD2. J gave up 4 bases and V 3 bases, and 6 bases lay outside the gene matches. Germline lookup yields CDR1 SNHLY and CDR2 FYNNEI. This CDR3 comprises 16 residues. Here the CDR3 reads CASSDLAGGITGELFF. CDR3 nucleotide sequence: TGTGCCAGCAGTGACTTGGCGGGAGGGATCACCGGGGAGCTGTTTTTT.

Note on this clonotype: A much larger clone lies one base from this, so it may be a read error. V gene TRBV20-1 combines with J gene TRBJ1-1, with unresolved D. V was shortened by 1 base and J by 1 base, with 7 bases between the two germline ends. Per the germline V gene, CDR1 is DFQATT and CDR2 is SNEGSKA (reference sequence). The length of the CDR3 is 13 residues. This chain's CDR3 is CSARAMGNTEAFF. CDR3 sequence (DNA): TGCAGTGCTAGAGCCATGGGGAACACTGAAGCTTTCTTT.

The V and J genes are TRBV7-2 and TRBJ2-2; D not certain. The CDR3 is made up of 13 amino acids. Germline V gene lookup returns CDR1 SGHTA and CDR2 FQGNSA. The V and J ends lost 3 bases and 6 bases respectively, with 8 bases between them. The CDR3 loop reads CASSFGFPGELFF. CDR3 coding DNA: TGTGCCAGCAGCTTTGGTTTTCCCGGGGAGCTGTTTTTT.

This clonotype has at least ten counts. The genes are TRBV28 and TRBJ2-2, with 10 positions matching TRBD1. V lost 5 bases and J lost 5; bases outside the gene matches: 5. Germline values: CDR1 MDHEN, CDR2 SYDVKM. This CDR3 region has 15 residues. For the CDR3, the DNA is TGTGCCAGCAGTGACAGGGGGCGCGTAACCGGGGAGCTGTTTTTT. It translates to CASSDRGRVTGELFF.

The table lists this clonotype with many counts. At one boundary the junction diverges from the germline segment, which might be a read error. The chain employs TRBV5-1 and TRBJ2-5; 8 bases fit TRBD2. CDR1 is SGHRS, CDR2 YFSETQ, per germline. The CDR3 is 14 residues long. The CDR3 region has the DNA TGTGCCAGCAGTTTGGCGGGAGGTCAAGAGACCCAGTACTTC. Translating gives CASSLAGGQETQYF. Combining the CDR3 with reference TRBV5-1 and TRBJ2-5 gives the whole variable domain KAGVTQTPRYLIKTRGQQVTLSCSPISGHRSVSWYQQTPGQGLQFLFEYFSETQRNKGNFPGRFSGRQFSNSRSEMNVSTLELGDSALYLCASSLAGGQETQYFGPGTRLLVL.